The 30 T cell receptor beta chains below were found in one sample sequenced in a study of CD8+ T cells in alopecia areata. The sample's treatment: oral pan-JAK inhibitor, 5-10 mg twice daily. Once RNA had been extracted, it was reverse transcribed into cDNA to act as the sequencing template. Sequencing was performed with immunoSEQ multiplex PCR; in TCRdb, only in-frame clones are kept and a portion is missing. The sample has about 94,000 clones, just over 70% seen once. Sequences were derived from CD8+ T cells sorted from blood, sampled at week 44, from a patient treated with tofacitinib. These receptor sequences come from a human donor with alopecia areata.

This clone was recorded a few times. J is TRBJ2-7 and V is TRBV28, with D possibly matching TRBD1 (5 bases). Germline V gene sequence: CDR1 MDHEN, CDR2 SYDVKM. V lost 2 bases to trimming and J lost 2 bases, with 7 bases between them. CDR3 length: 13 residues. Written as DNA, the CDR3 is TGTGCCAGCAGTTTAATAGGGGCCTACGAGCAGTACTTC. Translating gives CASSLIGAYEQYF.

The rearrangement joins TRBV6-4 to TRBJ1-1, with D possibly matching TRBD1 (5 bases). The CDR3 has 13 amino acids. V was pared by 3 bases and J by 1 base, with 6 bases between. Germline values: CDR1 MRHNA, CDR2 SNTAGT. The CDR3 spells CASSEGENTEAFF. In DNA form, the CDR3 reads TGTGCCAGCAGTGAAGGGGAGAACACTGAAGCTTTCTTT.

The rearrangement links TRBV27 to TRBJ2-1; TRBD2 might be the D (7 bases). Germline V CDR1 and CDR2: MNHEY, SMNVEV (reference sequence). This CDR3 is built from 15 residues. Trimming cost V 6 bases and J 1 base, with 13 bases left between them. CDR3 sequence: CASSLGGRSYNEQFF. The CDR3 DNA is TGTGCCAGCAGCCTCGGGGGGCGTTCCTACAATGAGCAGTTCTTC.

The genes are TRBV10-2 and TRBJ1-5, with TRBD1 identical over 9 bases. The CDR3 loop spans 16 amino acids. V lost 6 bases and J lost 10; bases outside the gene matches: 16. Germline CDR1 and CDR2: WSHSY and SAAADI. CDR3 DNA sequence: TGCGCCAGCAGCGATACTTCACAGGGGGCAAGATCTCCCCAGCATTTT. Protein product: CASSDTSQGARSPQHF.

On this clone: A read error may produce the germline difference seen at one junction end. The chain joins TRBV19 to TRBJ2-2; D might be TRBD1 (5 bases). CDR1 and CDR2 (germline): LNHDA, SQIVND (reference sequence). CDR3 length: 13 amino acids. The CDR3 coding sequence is TGTGCCAGTACTATAGGGGTTTCCGGGGAGCTGTTTTTT. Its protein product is CASTIGVSGELFF.

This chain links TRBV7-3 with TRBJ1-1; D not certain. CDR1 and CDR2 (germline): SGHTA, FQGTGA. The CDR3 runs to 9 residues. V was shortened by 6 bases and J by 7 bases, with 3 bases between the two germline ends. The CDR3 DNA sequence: TGTGCCAGCAGTATTGAAGCTTTCTTT. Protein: CASSIEAFF.

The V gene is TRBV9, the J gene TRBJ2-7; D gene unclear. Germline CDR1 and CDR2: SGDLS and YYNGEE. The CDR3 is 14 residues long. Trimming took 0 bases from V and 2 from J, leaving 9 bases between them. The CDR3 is CASSVDAGPYEQYF. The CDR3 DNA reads TGTGCCAGCAGCGTAGATGCAGGACCCTACGAGCAGTACTTC.

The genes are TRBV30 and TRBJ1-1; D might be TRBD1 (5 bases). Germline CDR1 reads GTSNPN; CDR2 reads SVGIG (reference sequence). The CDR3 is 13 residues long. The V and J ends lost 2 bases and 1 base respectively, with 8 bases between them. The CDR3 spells CAWSQDRNTEAFF. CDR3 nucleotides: TGTGCCTGGAGTCAAGACAGGAACACTGAAGCTTTCTTT.

The CDR3 protein is CASSQDFLLVGGHYQPQHF. The DNA of the CDR3 is TGCGCCAGCAGCCAAGATTTTTTGTTGGTCGGGGGGCACTATCAGCCCCAGCATTTT. The rearrangement uses TRBV4-3 and TRBJ1-5; D possibly corresponds to TRBD1 (6 bases). Trimming took 0 bases from V and 5 from J, leaving 23 bases between them. The CDR3 is 19 amino acids. Germline CDR1 is LGHNA and CDR2 is YSLEER.

The CDR3 DNA reads as TGTGCCATCAGACGACAGGGGGATGAGCAGTACTTC. It yields the protein CAIRRQGDEQYF. The gene calls are TRBV10-3 and TRBJ2-7; 9 nucleotides line up with TRBD1. The germline gives CDR1 ENHRY, CDR2 SYGVKD. This CDR3 is built from 12 residues. Germline trimming cut 6 bases from V and 7 bases from J; bases unmatched to any gene: 4.

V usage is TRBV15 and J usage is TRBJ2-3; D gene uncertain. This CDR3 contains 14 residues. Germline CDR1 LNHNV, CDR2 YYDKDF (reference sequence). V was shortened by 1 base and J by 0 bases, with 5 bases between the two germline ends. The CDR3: CATSRVTSTDTQYF. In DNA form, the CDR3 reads TGTGCCACCAGCAGAGTCACTAGCACAGATACGCAGTATTTT.

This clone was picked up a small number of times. The chain's CDR3 is CASSALAEPYNEQFF. The DNA for the CDR3 is TGTGCCAGCAGTGCCCTAGCGGAGCCTTACAATGAGCAGTTCTTC. V is TRBV6-5 and J is TRBJ2-1; 7 positions agree with TRBD2. The CDR3 length is 15 residues. From germline, CDR1 is MNHEY and CDR2 SVGAGI. After removal of 5 bases from V and 4 bases from J, the junction contained 8 bases not matched to a gene.

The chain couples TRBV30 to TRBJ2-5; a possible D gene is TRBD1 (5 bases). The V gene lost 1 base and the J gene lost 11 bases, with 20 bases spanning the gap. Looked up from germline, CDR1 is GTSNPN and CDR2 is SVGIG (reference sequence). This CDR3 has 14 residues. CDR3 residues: CAWSDSGPQGEQYF. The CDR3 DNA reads TGTGCCTGGAGTGACTCCGGCCCGCAGGGTGAGCAGTACTTC.

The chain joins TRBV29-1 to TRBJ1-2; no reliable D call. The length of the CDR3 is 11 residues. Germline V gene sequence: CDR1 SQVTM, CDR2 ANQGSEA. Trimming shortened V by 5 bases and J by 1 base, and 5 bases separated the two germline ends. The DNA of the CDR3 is TGCAGCGTTCGTGTTAACTATGGCTACACCTTC. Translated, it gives CSVRVNYGYTF. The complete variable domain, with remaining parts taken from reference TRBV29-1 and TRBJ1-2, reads SAVISQKPSRDICQRGTSLTIQCQVDSQVTMMFWYRQQPGQSLTLIATANQGSEATYESGFVIDKFPISRPNLTFSTLTVSNMSPEDSSIYLCSVRVNYGYTFGSGTRLTVV.

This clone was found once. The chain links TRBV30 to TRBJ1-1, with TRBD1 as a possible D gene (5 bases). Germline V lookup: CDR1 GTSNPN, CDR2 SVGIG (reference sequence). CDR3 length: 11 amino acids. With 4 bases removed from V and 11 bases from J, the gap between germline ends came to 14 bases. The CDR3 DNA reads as TGTGCCTGGACTTGGGGCCTTGATGCTTTCTTT. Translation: CAWTWGLDAFF. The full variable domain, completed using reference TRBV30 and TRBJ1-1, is SQTIHQWPATLVQPVGSPLSLECTVEGTSNPNLYWYRQAAGRGLQLLFYSVGIGQISSEVPQNLSASRPQDRQFILSSKKLLLSDSGFYLCAWTWGLDAFFGQGTRLTVV.

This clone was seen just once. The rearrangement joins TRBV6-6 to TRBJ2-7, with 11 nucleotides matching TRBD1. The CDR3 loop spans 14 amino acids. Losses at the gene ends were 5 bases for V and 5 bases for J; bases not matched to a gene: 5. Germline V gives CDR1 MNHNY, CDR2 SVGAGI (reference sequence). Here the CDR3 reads CASSLRTGGNEQYF. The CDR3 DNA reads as TGTGCCAGCAGTCTGAGGACAGGGGGCAACGAGCAGTACTTC.

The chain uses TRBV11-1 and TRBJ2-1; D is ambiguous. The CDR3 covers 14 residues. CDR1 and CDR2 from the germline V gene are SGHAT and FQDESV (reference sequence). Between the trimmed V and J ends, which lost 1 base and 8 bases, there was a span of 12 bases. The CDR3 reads CASSLGAPGHEQFF. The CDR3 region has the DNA TGTGCCAGCAGCTTAGGGGCGCCCGGCCATGAGCAGTTCTTC.

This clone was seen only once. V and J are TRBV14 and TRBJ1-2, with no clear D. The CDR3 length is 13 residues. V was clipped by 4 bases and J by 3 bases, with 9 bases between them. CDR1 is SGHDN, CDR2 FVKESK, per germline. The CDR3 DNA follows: TGTGCCAGCAGCCTACGCGTCGACTATGGCTACACCTTC. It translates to CASSLRVDYGYTF.

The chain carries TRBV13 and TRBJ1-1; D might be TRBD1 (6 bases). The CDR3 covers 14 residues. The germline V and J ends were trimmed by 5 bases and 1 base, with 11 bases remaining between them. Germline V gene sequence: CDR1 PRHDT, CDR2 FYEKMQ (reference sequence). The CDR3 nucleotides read TGTGCCAGCAGCGTCCCGACAGGGAACACTGAAGCTTTCTTT. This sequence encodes CASSVPTGNTEAFF.

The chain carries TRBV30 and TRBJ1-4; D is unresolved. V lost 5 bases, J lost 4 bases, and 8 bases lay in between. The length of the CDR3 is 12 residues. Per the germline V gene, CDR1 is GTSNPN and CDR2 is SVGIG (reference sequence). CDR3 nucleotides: TGTGCCTGGGACGCAAATAATGAAAAACTGTTTTTT. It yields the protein CAWDANNEKLFF.

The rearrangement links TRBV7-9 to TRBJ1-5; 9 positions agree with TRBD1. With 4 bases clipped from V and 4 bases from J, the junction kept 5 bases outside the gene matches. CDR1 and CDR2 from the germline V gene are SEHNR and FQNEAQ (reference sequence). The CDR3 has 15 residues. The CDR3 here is CASSSGGQGNQPQHF. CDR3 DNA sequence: TGTGCCAGCAGCTCGGGAGGACAGGGGAATCAGCCCCAGCATTTT.

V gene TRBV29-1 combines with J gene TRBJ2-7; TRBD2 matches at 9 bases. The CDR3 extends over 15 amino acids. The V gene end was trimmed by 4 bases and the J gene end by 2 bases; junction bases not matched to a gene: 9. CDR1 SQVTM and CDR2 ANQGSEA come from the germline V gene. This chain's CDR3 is CSVVLAGALTYEQYF. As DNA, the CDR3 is TGCAGCGTTGTATTAGCGGGGGCCTTAACCTACGAGCAGTACTTC.

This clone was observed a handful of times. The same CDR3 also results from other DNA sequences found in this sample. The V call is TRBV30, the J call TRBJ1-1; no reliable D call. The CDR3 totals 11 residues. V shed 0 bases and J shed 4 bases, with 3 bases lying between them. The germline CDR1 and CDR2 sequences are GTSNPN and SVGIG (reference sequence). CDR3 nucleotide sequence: TGTGCCTGGAGTGTAAGCACTGAAGCTTTCTTT. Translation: CAWSVSTEAFF. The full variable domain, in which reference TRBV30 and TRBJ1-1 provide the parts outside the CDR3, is SQTIHQWPATLVQPVGSPLSLECTVEGTSNPNLYWYRQAAGRGLQLLFYSVGIGQISSEVPQNLSASRPQDRQFILSSKKLLLSDSGFYLCAWSVSTEAFFGQGTRLTVV.

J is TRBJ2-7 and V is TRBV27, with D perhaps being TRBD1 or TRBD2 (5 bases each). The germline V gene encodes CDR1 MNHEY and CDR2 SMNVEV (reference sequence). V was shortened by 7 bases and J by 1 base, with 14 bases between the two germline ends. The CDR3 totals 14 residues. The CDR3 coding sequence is TGTGCCAGCACCAGAAACGGGGCTTCCTACGAGCAGTACTTC. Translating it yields CASTRNGASYEQYF.

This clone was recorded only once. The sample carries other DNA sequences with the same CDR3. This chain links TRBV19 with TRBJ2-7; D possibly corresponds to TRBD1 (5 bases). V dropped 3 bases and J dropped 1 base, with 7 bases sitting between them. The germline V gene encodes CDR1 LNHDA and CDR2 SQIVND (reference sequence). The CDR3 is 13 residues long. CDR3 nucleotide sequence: TGTGCCAGTAGTATGGACACGTCCTACGAGCAGTACTTC. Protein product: CASSMDTSYEQYF.

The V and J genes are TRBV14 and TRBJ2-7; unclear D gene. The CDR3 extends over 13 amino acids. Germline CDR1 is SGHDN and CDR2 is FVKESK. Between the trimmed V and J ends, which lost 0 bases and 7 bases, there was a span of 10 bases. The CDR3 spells CASSQDFRNEQYF. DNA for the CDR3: TGTGCCAGCAGCCAAGATTTCCGCAATGAGCAGTACTTC.

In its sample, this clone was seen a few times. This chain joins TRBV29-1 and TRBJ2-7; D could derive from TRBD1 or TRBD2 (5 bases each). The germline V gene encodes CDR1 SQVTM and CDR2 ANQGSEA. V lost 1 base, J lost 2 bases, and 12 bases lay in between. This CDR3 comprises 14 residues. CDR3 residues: CSVEGGEGTYEQYF. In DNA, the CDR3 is TGCAGCGTTGAAGGAGGGGAAGGGACCTACGAGCAGTACTTC.

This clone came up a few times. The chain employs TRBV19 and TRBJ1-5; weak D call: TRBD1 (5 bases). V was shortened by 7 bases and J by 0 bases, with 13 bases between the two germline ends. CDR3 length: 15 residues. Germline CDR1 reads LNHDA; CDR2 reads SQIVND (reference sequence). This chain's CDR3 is CASKQEYYSNQPQHF. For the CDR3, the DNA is TGTGCCAGTAAACAGGAATACTATAGCAATCAGCCCCAGCATTTT.

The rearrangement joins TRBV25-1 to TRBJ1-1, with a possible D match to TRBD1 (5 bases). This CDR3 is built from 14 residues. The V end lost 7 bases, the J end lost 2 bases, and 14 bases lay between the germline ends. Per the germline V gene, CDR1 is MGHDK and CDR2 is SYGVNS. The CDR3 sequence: CASKFGDRNTEAFF. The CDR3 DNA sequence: TGTGCCAGCAAATTTGGCGACAGAAACACTGAAGCTTTCTTT.

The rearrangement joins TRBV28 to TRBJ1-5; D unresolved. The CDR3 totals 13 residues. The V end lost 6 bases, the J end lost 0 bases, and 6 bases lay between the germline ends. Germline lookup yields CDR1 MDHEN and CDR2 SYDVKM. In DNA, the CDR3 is TGTGCCAGCAGGGACGATAGCAATCAGCCCCAGCATTTT. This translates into CASRDDSNQPQHF.